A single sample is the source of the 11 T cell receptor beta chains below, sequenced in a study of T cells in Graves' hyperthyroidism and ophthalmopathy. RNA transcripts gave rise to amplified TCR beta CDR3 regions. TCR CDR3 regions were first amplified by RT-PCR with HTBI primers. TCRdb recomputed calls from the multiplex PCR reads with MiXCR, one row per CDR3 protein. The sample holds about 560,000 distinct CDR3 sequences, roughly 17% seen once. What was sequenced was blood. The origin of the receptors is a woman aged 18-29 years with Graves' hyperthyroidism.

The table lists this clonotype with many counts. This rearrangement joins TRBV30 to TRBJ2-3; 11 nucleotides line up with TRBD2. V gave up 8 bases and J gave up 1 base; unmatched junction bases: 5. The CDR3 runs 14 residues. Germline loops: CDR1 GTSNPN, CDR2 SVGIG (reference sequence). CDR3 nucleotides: TGTGCCGGTATGACTAGCGGGGGCACAGATACGCAGTATTTT. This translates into CAGMTSGGTDTQYF.

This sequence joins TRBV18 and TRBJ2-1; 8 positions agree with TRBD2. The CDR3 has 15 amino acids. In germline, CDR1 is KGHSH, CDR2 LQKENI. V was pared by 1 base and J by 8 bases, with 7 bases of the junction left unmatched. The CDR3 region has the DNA TGTGCCAGCTCACCACTCGGGGGGGCCGGCGATGAGCAGTTCTTC. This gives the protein CASSPLGGAGDEQFF.

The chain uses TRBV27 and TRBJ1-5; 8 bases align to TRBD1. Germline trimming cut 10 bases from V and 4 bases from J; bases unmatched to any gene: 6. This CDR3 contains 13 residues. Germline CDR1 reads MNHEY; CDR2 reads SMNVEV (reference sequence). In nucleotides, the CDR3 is TGTGCCACTCGGACAGGGTCAAATCAGCCCCAGCATTTT. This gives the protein CATRTGSNQPQHF.

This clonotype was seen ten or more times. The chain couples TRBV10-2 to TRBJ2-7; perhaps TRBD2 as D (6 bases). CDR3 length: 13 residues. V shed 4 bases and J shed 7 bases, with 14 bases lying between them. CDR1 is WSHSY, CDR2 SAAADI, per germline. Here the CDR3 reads CASSGWRGREQYF. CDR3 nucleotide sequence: TGCGCCAGCAGTGGGTGGCGGGGTCGGGAGCAGTACTTC.

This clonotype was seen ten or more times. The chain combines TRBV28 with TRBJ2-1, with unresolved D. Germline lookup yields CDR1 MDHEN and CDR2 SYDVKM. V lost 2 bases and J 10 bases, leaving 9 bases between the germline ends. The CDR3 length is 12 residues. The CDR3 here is CASSLRTMEQFF. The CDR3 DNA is TGTGCCAGCAGTTTACGGACCATGGAGCAGTTCTTC.

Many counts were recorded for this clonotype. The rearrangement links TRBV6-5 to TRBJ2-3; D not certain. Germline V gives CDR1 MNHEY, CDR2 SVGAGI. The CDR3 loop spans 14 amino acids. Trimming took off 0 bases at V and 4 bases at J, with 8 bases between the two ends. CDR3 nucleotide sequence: TGTGCCAGCAGTTACTCGATGGCGCCAGATACGCAGTATTTT. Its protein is CASSYSMAPDTQYF.

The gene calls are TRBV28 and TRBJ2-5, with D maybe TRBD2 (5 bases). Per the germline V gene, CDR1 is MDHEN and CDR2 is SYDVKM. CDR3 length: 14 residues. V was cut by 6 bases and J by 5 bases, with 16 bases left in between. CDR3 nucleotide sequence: TGTGCCAGCAGGCCCGGACTGCCCAGGGAGACCCAGTACTTC. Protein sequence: CASRPGLPRETQYF.

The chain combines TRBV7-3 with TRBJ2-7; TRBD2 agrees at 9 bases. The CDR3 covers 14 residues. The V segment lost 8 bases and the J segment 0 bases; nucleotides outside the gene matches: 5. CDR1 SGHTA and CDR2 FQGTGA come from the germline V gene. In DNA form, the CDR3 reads TGTGCCAGCGACCTAGCGGGAAACTCCTACGAGCAGTACTTC. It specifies CASDLAGNSYEQYF.

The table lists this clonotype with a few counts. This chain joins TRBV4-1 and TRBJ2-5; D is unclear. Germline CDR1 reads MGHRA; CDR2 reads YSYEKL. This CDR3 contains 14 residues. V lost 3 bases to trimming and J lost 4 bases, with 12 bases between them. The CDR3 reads CASSQNPRRETQYF. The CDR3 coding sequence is TGCGCCAGCAGCCAGAACCCCAGGAGAGAGACCCAGTACTTC.

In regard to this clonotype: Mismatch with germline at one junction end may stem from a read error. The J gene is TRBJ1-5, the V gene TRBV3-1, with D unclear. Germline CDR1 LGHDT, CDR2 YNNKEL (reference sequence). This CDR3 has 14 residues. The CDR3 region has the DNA TGTGCCAGCAGAGGAGTGGGGAGCAATCAGCCCCGGCATTTT. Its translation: CASRGVGSNQPRHF.

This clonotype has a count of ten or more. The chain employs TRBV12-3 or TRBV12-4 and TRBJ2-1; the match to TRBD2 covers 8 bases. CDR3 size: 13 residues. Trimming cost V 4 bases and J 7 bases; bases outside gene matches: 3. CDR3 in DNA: TGTGCCAGCAGTTATGGCGGGAGGAATGAGCAGTTCTTC. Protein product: CASSYGGRNEQFF.